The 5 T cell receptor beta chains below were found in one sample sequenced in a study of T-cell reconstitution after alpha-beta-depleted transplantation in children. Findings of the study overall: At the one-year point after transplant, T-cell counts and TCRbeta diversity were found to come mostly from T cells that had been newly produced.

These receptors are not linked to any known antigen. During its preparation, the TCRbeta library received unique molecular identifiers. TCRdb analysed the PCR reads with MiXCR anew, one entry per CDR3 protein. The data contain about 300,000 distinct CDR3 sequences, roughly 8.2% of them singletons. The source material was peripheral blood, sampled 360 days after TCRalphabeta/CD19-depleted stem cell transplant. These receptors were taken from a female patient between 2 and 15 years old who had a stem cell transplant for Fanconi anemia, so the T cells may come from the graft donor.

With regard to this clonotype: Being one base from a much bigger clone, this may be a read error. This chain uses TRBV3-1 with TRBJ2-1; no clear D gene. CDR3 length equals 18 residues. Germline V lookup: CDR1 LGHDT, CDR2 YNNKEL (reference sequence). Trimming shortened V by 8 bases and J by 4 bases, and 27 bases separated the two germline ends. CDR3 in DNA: TGTGCCAGCTGCCCCCTCGGGTCGGATAGTAAGGGTTACAATGAGCAGTTCTTC. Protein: CASCPLGSDSKGYNEQFF.

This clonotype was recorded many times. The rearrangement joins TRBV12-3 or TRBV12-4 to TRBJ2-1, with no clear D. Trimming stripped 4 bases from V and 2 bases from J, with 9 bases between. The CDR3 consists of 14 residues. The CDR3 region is CASSSKWPYNEQFF. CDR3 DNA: TGTGCCAGCAGTTCAAAGTGGCCCTACAATGAGCAGTTCTTC.

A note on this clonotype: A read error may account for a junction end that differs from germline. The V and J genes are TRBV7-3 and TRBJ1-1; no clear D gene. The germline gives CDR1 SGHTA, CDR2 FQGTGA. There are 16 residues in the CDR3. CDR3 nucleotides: TGTGCCAGCAGCTTAGGGCGGAATAGTGGGAACATTGAAGCTTTCTTT. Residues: CASSLGRNSGNIEAFF. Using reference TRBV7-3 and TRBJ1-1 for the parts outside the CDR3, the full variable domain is GAGVSQTPSNKVTEKGKYVELRCDPISGHTALYWYRQSLGQGPEFLIYFQGTGAADDSGLPNDRFFAVRPEGSVSTLKIQRTERGDSAVYLCASSLGRNSGNIEAFFGQGTRLTVV.

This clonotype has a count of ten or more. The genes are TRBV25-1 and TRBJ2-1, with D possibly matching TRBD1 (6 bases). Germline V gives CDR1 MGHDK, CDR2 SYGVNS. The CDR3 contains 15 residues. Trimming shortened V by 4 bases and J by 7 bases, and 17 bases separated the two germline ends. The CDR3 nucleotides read TGTGCCAGCAGTGCACTCTTGCAACAGGGAAATGAGCAGTTCTTC. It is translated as CASSALLQQGNEQFF.

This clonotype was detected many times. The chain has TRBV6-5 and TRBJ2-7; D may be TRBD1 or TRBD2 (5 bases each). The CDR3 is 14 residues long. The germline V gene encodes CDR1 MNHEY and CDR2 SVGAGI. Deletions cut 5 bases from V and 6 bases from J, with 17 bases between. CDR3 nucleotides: TGTGCCAGCAGTCCCACGGGGCTATTAAGCGAGCAGTACTTC. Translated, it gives CASSPTGLLSEQYF.